These T cell receptor beta chains were read from a single sample in a study of blood T cell repertoires in COVID-19. Clones were sequenced by immunoSEQ multiplex PCR, and TCRdb holds only the in-frame ones, with some missing. Of more than 250,000 clones in the sample, about nine tenths are singletons; the top ten hold roughly 10%. The sample taken for sequencing was PBMCs or T cells enriched from blood (not recorded which). All receptors come from a woman aged 18-29 years who had recovered from COVID-19. Both conserved end residues are part of each CDR3. Each record gives: J gene, D gene, clone size, V gene, CDR3 DNA, CDR3 protein. A D gene is named only where the DNA matches it firmly. Expanded clones are given a class, and other clones once, few, many or no size at all.

TRBJ1-1,-,once,TRBV11-2,TGTGCCAGCAGCCAACCTATCATGAACACTGAAGCTTTCTTT,CASSQPIMNTEAFF
TRBJ2-5,TRBD1,few,TRBV18,TGTGCCAGCTCACCGGACAGGGAGGAGACCCAGTACTTC,CASSPDREETQYF
TRBJ1-1,-,once,TRBV7-9,TGTGCCAGCAGCCCCCCCGGGGTTGTAGGCACTGAAGCTTTCTTT,CASSPPGVVGTEAFF
TRBJ1-5,TRBD1,-,TRBV10-3,TGTGCCTCCTCCTCCAGGGGGGATGTGGGCAATCAGCCCCAGCATTTT,CASSSRGDVGNQPQHF
TRBJ1-2,-,-,TRBV28,TGTGCCAGCAGTTTACCCGACAGGTACGGCTACACCTTC,CASSLPDRYGYTF
TRBJ1-2,-,-,TRBV7-9,TGTGCCAGCAGCTTAGAACAGTTTCTCGTCTATGGCTACACCTTC,CASSLEQFLVYGYTF
TRBJ2-1,-,-,TRBV18,TGTGCCAGCTCACCCTCCCGACAGGACAATGAGCAGTTCTTC,CASSPSRQDNEQFF
TRBJ2-3,-,-,TRBV7-2,TGTGCCAGCAGCTTAGTCGCGGGGGCATTCACAGATACGCAGTATTTT,CASSLVAGAFTDTQYF
TRBJ2-2,-,-,TRBV7-9,TGTGCCAGCAGCTTAGGGGAGGCCAAGACCGGGGAGCTGTTTTTT,CASSLGEAKTGELFF
TRBJ2-1,TRBD2,-,TRBV6-9,TGCCGGGGGGTCCATGAGCAGTTCTTC,CRGVHEQFF
TRBJ1-2,-,-,TRBV21-1,TGTGCCAGCAGCAAAGCGCTTTCTGGGACAGCTTATCACTATGGCTACACCTTC,CASSKALSGTAYHYGYTF
TRBJ2-1,-,few,TRBV2,TGTGCCAGCAGTGCGCTCCTAGCGACCTACAATGAGCAGTTCTTC,CASSALLATYNEQFF
TRBJ1-2,-,-,TRBV7-5,TGTGCCAGAAGTTCGGATTATGGAGGGGGCGGCTACACCTTC,CARSSDYGGGGYTF
TRBJ2-7,TRBD2,few,TRBV28,TGTGCCAGCAGCCCCGGGTTTCAGGGACTAGCGGGACCCTACGAGCAGTACTTC,CASSPGFQGLAGPYEQYF
TRBJ1-5,TRBD1,-,TRBV2,TGTGCCAGCAGAGCGGACAGGTGGAGCAATCAGCCCCAGCATTTT,CASRADRWSNQPQHF
TRBJ2-3,-,-,TRBV5-1,TGCGCCAGCAGCTTGGAAGCGACGAGCACAGATACGCAGTATTTT,CASSLEATSTDTQYF
TRBJ2-5,TRBD2,-,TRBV6-5,TGTGCCAGCAGTCCCGTGAGCGGGGGCGAGACCCAGTACTTC,CASSPVSGGETQYF
TRBJ2-1,-,once,TRBV9,TGTGCCAGCAGCGGAGAAGATGATGAGCAGTTCTTC,CASSGEDDEQFF
TRBJ1-2,-,-,TRBV21-1,TGTGCCAGCAGCAGCCTAGCGGGGTCGACAGGGGACTATGGCTACACCTTC,CASSSLAGSTGDYGYTF
TRBJ2-3,TRBD1,-,TRBV9,TGTGCCAGCAACCAACAGGGGAGCACAGATACGCAGTATTTT,CASNQQGSTDTQYF
TRBJ2-6,-,few,TRBV28,TGTGCCAGCAGTGTTCGAGCCAGGTCTGGGGCCAACGTCCTGACTTTC,CASSVRARSGANVLTF
TRBJ2-2,-,-,TRBV15,TGTGCCACCAGCAGAGATTTAGCCGGGGAGCTGTTTTTT,CATSRDLAGELFF
TRBJ1-2,-,few,TRBV6-5,TGTGCCAGCATCCTCTTGGGGGACACTAACTATGGCTACACCTTC,CASILLGDTNYGYTF
TRBJ2-4,-,-,TRBV19,TGTGCCAGTAGTATAAGAGGCGGCCCGGGGTGGGAGGCCAAAAACATTCAGTACTTC,CASSIRGGPGWEAKNIQYF
TRBJ1-1,TRBD1,once,TRBV19,TGTGCCACCCGGGACAGGGAAGGCACTGAAGCTTTCTTT,CATRDREGTEAFF
TRBJ2-3,-,-,TRBV9,TGTGCCAGCAGTCACACAGATACGCAGTATTTT,CASSHTDTQYF
TRBJ2-5,TRBD2,-,TRBV20-1,TGCAGTGCCAGTCTAGCGGACCAAGAGACCCAGTACTTC,CSASLADQETQYF
TRBJ1-2,TRBD1,-,TRBV5-1,TGCGCCAGCAGCAGCCCGGGACAGCCTTCGTATGGCTACACCTTC,CASSSPGQPSYGYTF
TRBJ2-3,TRBD2,-,TRBV3-1/TRBV3-2,TGTGCCAGCAGCCAAAGCGGGAGGGGCATCACAGATACGCAGTATTTT,CASSQSGRGITDTQYF
TRBJ1-2,-,-,TRBV3-1/TRBV3-2,TGTGCCAGCAGCCAAGCCGAGAGGCATGGCTACACCTTC,CASSQAERHGYTF
TRBJ1-6,-,once,TRBV19,TGTGCCAGTAGTTCGACAGGCTATAATTCACCCCTCCACTTT,CASSSTGYNSPLHF
TRBJ1-2,TRBD1,-,TRBV6-1,TGTGCCAGCAGTGAAGCATCAGGGGGCTATGGCTACACCTTC,CASSEASGGYGYTF
TRBJ1-4,-,few,TRBV6-5,TGTGCCAGCAGTTACAGGAACAGGCGGGGAGAAAAACTGTTTTTT,CASSYRNRRGEKLFF
TRBJ2-1,TRBD1,-,TRBV7-8,TGTGCCAGCAGCTTGGGACAGTACTCCTACAATGAGCAGTTCTTC,CASSLGQYSYNEQFF
TRBJ2-3,-,-,TRBV7-2,TGTGCCAGCAGCTTAGTGCCAGGCCACACAGATACGCAGTATTTT,CASSLVPGHTDTQYF
TRBJ1-1,-,-,TRBV6-5,TGTGCCAGCACCCCCCTTGGGAGTTCTGAAGCTTTCTTT,CASTPLGSSEAFF
TRBJ2-2,TRBD1,-,TRBV9,TGTGCCAGCAGCGCGAGACAGGGGGACACCGGGGAGCTGTTTTTT,CASSARQGDTGELFF
TRBJ1-3,TRBD1,-,TRBV6-5,TGTGCCAGCAGACCCGGGACAGCCTCTGGAAACACCATATATTTT,CASRPGTASGNTIYF
TRBJ2-7,TRBD1,-,TRBV28,TGTGCCAGCAGCGTAGGCCCTACGAGCATGGGACAGCTGACCTACGAGCAGTACTTC,CASSVGPTSMGQLTYEQYF
TRBJ2-2,TRBD1,few,TRBV9,TGTGCCAGCAGACAGGGGGAAACCGGGGAGCTGTTTTTT,CASRQGETGELFF
TRBJ1-5,TRBD1,-,TRBV2,TGTGCCAGCACCGCGGGCAGGGGGCCTTATCAGCCCCAGCATTTT,CASTAGRGPYQPQHF
TRBJ1-4,-,-,TRBV7-2,TGTGCCAGCAGCTCGCCGGGACACTGGGAAAAACTGTTTTTT,CASSSPGHWEKLFF
TRBJ2-7,TRBD1,-,TRBV3-1/TRBV3-2,TGTGCCAGCAGCCAATACAGGGGTGGCGAGCAGTACTTC,CASSQYRGGEQYF
TRBJ1-6,-,-,TRBV6-5,TGTGCCAGCAGTTACGGCTCTGGGGGACTGGGGTCACCCCTCCACTTT,CASSYGSGGLGSPLHF
TRBJ1-1,-,-,TRBV2,TGTGCCAGCAGTTTAACAGGGAAGGACACTGAAGCTTTCTTT,CASSLTGKDTEAFF
TRBJ2-5,-,-,TRBV11-2,TGTGCCAGCAGCTTAGGACGTCTGCTTACTAAATTCCAAGAGACCCAGTACTTC,CASSLGRLLTKFQETQYF
TRBJ1-3,-,once,TRBV24-1,TGTGCCACCATCAGTAGGGGACTCTCCTCTGGAAACACCATATATTTT,CATISRGLSSGNTIYF
TRBJ1-2,-,-,TRBV19,TGTGCCAGTAGTACTAGACAGGCCGGACCGGACTATGGCTACACCTTC,CASSTRQAGPDYGYTF